The present T cell receptor beta chain was sequenced within a study of CD8+CD57+ T cells in acquired aplastic anemia. Sequencing was done on patients that had shown CD8+CD57+ cell expansion by flow cytometry. Researchers used genomic DNA as the template to profile TCR beta VDJ and CDR3. Each CDR3 protein gets one entry after TCRdb re-called the reads with MiXCR. The data hold 450,000 to 550,000 distinct CDR3 sequences, with roughly 34% observed a single time. The CDR3 sequence is 11 residues long. Deletions cut 11 bases from V and 7 bases from J, with 12 bases between. This clonotype originated in a human donor with aplastic anemia. The rearrangement joins TRBV12-3 or TRBV12-4 to TRBJ2-1, with D possibly being TRBD1 (6 bases). The material sequenced was sorted CD4+, CD8+, or CD8+CD57+ T cells (not recorded which) from PBMCs. The CDR3 sequence is CADRGGNEQFF. In DNA, the CDR3 is TGTGCCGACAGAGGGGGAAATGAGCAGTTCTTC.